One TCR beta chain is described in this entry. The data were taken from a study of blood T cell repertoires in COVID-19. The germline V gene has CDR1 LGHDT and CDR2 YNNKEL (reference sequence). V was pared by 4 bases and J by 4 bases, with 3 bases of the junction left unmatched. The CDR3 is made up of 14 amino acids. The method was immunoSEQ multiplex PCR; TCRdb's version includes in-frame clones alone and lacks a portion of them. Found here are some 86,000 clones, approximately 88% of them singletons; the top ten hold approximately 31%. Sequenced: peripheral blood. This TCR was sampled from a woman of 80 years or more with active or convalescent COVID-19. This chain uses TRBV3-1 (or the pseudogene TRBV3-2) with TRBJ1-5, with TRBD1 matching over 8 bases. The CDR3 reads CASSLQGGNQPQHF. The CDR3 DNA reads TGTGCCAGCAGCCTACAGGGGGGAAATCAGCCCCAGCATTTT.